This TCR beta chain was recovered during a study of blood T cell repertoires in COVID-19 (dated by TCRdb to about 2020). For the study in its entirety: Samples from collaborators originated in the United States, Italy and Spain and spanned both the acute and convalescent phases of COVID-19. Where available, HLA class I and class II types were taken from metadata supplied by the sample provider and were not determined by assay-based typing. Deeply sampled blood TCRbeta repertoires from subjects exposed to, actively infected with, or recovered from COVID-19 were included in the dataset. The samples were drawn from two sources: the first 160 participants of the ongoing ImmuneRACE study, and 950 to 1,500 subjects contributed by 6 global collaborators. A freely available public database, intended as a resource for researchers studying the immune response to SARS-CoV-2, is where the repertoires were released. The prospective study material was composed of cDNA or gDNA derived from T cells, B-cell-depleted T cells, or PBMCs. Nearly every sample came with metadata listing a de-identified subject ID, COVID-19 status, age in years and sex.

The paper's findings and limits, for the study overall: The amount of clinical and demographic metadata varied by source and participant and was provided uncurated.

TCRbeta CDR3 regions were amplified from genomic DNA using the immunoSEQ Assay, a bias-controlled multiplex PCR. The original methods were these. The number of nucleated cells in each sample was estimated from the amplification of reference gene primers within the assay. Sequence reads were collapsed and filtered to measure the absolute abundance of every unique TCRbeta CDR3 rearrangement. Productive Simpson clonality was computed per sample as the square root of Simpson's diversity index over productive rearrangements. The immuneACCESS repertoire file appears here via TCRdb, limited to in-frame rearrangements. These files lack a portion of the clones; in checked studies, under half of the deficit traces to unresolved V genes, and the cause of the others is not known. That table supplies the V and J calls and clone size; D and trimming were determined from the DNA. A total of 200,000 to 300,000 clones appear in this sample, roughly four fifths of them only once. The top ten constitute 9.5% to 15% of the sample.

Regarding this clone: Its target antigen remains unknown. No quality values exist for individual bases; no much larger clone is one base distant.

Each collaborating institution followed its own protocols to collect whole blood in K2EDTA tubes. For TCRbeta analysis, collaborators shipped samples as frozen whole blood, isolated PBMCs, or DNA extracted from either of those sample types. CDR1 and CDR2, per the germline V gene, are SGHVS and FNYEAQ. Trimming at the junction amounts to 5 bases on V and 4 bases on J, and the germline ends lie 11 bases apart. The CDR3, cysteine through phenylalanine, is 13 amino acids long. Only CDR3 DNA remains: 39 bases, in frame from the first base. This receptor was obtained from a woman aged 60-75 years with active or convalescent COVID-19. The sequenced material came from peripheral blood. The chain employs TRBV7-6 and TRBJ1-1; matching of 5 bases hints at TRBD1 as the D gene. The CDR3 protein is CASSPRGSTEAFF. The nucleotide sequence reads as follows: TGTGCCAGCAGCCCCCGGGGGAGCACTGAAGCTTTCTTT.